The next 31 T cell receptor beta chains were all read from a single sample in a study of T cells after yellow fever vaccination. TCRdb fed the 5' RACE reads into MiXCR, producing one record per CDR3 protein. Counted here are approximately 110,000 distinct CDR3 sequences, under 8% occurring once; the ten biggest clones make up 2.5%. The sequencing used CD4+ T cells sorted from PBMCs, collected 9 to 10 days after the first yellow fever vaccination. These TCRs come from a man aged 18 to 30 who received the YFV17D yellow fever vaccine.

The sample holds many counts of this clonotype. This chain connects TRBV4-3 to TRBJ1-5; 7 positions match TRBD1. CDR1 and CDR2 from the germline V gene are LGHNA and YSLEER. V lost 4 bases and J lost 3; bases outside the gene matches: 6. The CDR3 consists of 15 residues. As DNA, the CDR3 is TGCGCCAGCAGCCGGGACAGCCAACCCAATCAGCCCCAGCATTTT. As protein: CASSRDSQPNQPQHF.

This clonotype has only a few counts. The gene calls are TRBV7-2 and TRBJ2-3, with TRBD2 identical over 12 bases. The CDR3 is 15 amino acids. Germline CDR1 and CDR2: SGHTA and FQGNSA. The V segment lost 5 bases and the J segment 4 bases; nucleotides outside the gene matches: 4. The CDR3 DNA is TGTGCCAGCAGCACGCGACTAGCGGGGGCAGATACGCAGTATTTT. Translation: CASSTRLAGADTQYF.

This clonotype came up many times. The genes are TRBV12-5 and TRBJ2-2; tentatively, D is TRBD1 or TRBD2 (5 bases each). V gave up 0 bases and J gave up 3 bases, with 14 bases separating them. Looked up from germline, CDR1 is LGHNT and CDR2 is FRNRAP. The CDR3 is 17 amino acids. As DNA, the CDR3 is TGTGCTAGTGGTTTGGTAATAGGGGACGGTTACACCGGGGAGCTGTTTTTT. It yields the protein CASGLVIGDGYTGELFF. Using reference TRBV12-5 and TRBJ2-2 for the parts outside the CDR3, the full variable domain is DARVTQTPRHKVTEMGQEVTMRCQPILGHNTVFWYRQTMMQGLELLAYFRNRAPLDDSGMPKDRFSAEMPDATLATLKIQPSEPRDSAVYFCASGLVIGDGYTGELFFGEGSRLTVL.

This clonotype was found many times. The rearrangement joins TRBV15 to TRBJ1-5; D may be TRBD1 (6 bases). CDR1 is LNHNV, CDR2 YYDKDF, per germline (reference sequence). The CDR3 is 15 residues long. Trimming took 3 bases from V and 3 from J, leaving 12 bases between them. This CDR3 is CATSSPQGPNQPQHF. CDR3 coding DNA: TGTGCCACCAGCAGCCCACAGGGTCCCAATCAGCCCCAGCATTTT.

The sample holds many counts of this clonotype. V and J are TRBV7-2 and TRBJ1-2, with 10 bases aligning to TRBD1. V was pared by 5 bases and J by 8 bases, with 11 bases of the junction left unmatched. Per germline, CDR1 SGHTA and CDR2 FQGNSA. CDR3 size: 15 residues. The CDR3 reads CASSPSTGGKGGYTF. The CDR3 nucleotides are TGTGCCAGCAGCCCCTCGACAGGGGGCAAAGGGGGCTACACCTTC.

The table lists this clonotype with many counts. Here the CDR3 reads CASSIWAGAGELFF. CDR3 nucleotides: TGTGCCAGTAGTATATGGGCAGGGGCCGGGGAGCTGTTTTTT. The chain has TRBV19 and TRBJ2-2; the D gene is possibly TRBD1 (6 bases). The V gene's germline CDR1 is LNHDA and CDR2 SQIVND (reference sequence). The V end lost 2 bases, the J end lost 6 bases, and 10 bases lay between the germline ends. This CDR3 spans 14 amino acids.

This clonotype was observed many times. The CDR3 nucleotides are TGCGCCAGCAGACAGGGGGGAGTAGAGACCCAGTACTTC. This sequence encodes CASRQGGVETQYF. The chain recombines TRBV5-1 with TRBJ2-5; 8 bases line up with TRBD1. V shed 5 bases, J shed 4 bases, and the junction held 4 bases outside the gene matches. The CDR3 consists of 13 residues. The V gene's germline CDR1 is SGHRS and CDR2 YFSETQ.

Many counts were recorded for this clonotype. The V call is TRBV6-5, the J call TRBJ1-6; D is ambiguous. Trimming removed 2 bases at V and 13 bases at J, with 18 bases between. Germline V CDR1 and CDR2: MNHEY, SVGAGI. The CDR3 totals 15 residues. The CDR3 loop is CASSYGGVALSPLHF. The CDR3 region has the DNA TGTGCCAGCAGTTACGGTGGTGTCGCTTTAAGTCCCCTCCACTTT.

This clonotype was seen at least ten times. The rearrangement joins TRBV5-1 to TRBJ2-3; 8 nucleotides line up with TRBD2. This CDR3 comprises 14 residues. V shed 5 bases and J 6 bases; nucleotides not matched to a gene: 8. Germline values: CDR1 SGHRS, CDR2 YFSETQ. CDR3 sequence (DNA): TGCGCCAGCAGATCGGCGGGGGGCGCGGATACGCAGTATTTT. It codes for CASRSAGGADTQYF.

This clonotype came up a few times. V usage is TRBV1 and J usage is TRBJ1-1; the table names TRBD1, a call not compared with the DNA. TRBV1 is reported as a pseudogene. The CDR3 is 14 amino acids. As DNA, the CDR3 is TGCACCAGCAGCCAATGCGACAGAGACACTGAAGCTTTCTTT. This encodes CTSSQCDRDTEAFF.

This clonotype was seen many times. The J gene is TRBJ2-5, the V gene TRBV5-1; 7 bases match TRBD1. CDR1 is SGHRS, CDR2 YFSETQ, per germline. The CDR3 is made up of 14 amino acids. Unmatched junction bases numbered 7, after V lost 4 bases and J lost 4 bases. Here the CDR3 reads CASSTQGGRETQYF. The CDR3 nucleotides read TGCGCCAGCAGCACGCAAGGGGGCCGAGAGACCCAGTACTTC.

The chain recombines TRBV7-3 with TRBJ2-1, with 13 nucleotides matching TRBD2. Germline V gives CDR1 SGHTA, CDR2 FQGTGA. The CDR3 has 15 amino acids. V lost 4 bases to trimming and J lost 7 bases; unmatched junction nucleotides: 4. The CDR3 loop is CASSSRLAGGNEQFF. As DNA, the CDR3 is TGTGCCAGCAGCTCCAGACTAGCGGGGGGTAATGAGCAGTTCTTC.

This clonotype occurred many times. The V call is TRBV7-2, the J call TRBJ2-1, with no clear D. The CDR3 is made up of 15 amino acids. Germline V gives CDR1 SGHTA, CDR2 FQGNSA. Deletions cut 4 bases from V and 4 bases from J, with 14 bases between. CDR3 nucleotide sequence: TGTGCCAGCAGCTCAAATGGGCAGGAGTACAATGAGCAGTTCTTC. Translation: CASSSNGQEYNEQFF.

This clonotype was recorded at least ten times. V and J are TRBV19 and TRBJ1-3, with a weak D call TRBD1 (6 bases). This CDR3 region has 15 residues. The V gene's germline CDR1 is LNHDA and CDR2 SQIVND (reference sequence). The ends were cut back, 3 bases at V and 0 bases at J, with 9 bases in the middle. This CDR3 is CASSIRGRSGNTIYF. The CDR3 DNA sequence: TGTGCCAGTAGTATCAGGGGCCGCTCTGGAAACACCATATATTTT. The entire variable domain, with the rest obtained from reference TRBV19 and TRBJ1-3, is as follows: DGGITQSPKYLFRKEGQNVTLSCEQNLNHDAMYWYRQDPGQGLRLIYYSQIVNDFQKGDIAEGYSVSREKKESFPLTVTSAQKNPTAFYLCASSIRGRSGNTIYFGEGSWLTVV.

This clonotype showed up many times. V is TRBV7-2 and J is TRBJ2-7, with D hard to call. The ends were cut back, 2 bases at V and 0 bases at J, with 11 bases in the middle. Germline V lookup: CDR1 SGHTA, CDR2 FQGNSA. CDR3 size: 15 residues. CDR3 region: CASSLRQTGSYEQYV. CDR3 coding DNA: TGTGCCAGCAGCTTACGGCAGACGGGCTCCTACGAGCAGTACGTC.

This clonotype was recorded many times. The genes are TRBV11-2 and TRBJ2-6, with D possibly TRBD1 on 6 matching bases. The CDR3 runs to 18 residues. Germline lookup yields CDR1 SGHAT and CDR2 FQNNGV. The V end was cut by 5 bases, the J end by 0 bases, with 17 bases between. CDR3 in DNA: TGTGCCAGCAGCACAACCCTACAGGGCGGCTCTGGGGCCAACGTCCTGACTTTC. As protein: CASSTTLQGGSGANVLTF.

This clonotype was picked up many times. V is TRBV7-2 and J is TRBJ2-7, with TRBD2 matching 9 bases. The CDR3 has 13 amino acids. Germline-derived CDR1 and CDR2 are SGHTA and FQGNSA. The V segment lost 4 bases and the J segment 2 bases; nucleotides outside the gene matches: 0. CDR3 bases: TGTGCCAGCAGCTGGACTAGCGCCTACGAGCAGTACGTC. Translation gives CASSWTSAYEQYV.

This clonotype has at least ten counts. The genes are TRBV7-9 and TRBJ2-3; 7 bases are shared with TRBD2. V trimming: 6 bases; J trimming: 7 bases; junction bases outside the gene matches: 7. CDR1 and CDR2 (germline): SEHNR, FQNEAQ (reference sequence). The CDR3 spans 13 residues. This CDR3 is CASSRLGGYTQYF. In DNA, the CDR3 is TGTGCCAGCAGTCGCCTGGGGGGGTATACGCAGTATTTT.

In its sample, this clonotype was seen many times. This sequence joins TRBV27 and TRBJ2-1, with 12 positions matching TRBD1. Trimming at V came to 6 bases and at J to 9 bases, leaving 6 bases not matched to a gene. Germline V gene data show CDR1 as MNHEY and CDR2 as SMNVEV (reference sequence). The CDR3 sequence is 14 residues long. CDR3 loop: CASSRDRGQGEQFF. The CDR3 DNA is TGTGCCAGCAGCCGGGACAGGGGGCAGGGTGAGCAGTTCTTC.

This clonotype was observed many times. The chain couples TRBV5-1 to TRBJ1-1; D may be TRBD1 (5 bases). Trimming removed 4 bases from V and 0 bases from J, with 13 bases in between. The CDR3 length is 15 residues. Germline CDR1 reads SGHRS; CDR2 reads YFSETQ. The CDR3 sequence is CASSDTGPMNTEAFF. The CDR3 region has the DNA TGCGCCAGCAGCGACACGGGACCGATGAACACTGAAGCTTTCTTT.

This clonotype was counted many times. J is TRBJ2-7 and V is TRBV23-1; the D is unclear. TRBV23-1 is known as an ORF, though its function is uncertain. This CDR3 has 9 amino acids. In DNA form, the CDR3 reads TGCGCTTCAATGGGGTTGCAGTACTTC. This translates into CASMGLQYF.

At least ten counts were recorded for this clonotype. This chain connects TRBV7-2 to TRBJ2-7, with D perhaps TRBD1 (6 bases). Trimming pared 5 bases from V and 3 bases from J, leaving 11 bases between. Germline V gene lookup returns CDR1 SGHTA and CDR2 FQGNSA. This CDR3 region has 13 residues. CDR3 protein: CASSTYRVYEQYF. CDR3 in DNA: TGTGCCAGCAGCACCTACAGGGTCTACGAGCAGTACTTC.

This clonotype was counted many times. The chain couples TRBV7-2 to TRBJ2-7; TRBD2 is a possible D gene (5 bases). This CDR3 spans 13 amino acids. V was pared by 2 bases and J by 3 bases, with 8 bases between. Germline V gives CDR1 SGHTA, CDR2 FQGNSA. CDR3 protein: CASSLSRGYEQYF. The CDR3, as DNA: TGTGCCAGCAGCTTATCCCGGGGCTACGAGCAGTACTTC.

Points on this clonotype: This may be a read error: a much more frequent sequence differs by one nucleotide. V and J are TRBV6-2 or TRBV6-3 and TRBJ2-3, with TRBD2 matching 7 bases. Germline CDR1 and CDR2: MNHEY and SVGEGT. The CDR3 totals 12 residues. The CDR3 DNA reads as TGTGCCCGCAGTTACTCCCGACTAGCCCGGTATTTT. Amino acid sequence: CARSYSRLARYF.

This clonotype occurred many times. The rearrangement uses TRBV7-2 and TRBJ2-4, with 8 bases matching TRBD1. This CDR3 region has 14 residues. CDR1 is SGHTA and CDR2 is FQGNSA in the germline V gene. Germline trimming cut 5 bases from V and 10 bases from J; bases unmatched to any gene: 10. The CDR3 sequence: CASSPPGTGHIQYF. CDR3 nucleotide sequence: TGTGCCAGCAGCCCACCGGGGACAGGTCATATTCAGTACTTC.

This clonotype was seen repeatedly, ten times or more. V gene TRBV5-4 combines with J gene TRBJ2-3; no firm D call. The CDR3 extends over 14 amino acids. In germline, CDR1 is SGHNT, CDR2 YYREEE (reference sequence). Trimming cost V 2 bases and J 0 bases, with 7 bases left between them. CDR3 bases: TGTGCCAGCAGCTTACATGCAAGCACAGATACGCAGTATTTT. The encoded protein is CASSLHASTDTQYF. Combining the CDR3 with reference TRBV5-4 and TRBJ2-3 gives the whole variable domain ETGVTQSPTHLIKTRGQQVTLRCSSQSGHNTVSWYQQALGQGPQFIFQYYREEENGRGNFPPRFSGLQFPNYSSELNVNALELDDSALYLCASSLHASTDTQYFGPGTRLTVL.

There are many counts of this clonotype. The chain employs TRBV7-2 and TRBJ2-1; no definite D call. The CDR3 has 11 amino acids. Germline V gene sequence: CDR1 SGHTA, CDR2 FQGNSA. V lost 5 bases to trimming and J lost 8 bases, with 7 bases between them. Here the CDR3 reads CASSAYDEQFF. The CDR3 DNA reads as TGTGCCAGCAGCGCGTATGATGAGCAGTTCTTC.

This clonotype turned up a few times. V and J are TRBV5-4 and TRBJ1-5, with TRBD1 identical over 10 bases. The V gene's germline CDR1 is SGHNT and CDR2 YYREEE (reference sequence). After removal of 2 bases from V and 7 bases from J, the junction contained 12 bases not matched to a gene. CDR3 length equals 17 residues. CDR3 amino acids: CASSLRAGTGETQPQHF. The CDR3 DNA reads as TGTGCCAGCAGCTTACGCGCCGGGACAGGGGAGACACAGCCCCAGCATTTT.

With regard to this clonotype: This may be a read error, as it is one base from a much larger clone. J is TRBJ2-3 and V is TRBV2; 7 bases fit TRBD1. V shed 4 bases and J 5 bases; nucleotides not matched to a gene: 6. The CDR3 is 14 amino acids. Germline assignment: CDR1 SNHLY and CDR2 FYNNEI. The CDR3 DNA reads TGTGCCAGCAGTGCCCAAGGGGGCGGAGATACGCAGTATTTT. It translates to CASSAQGGGDTQYF.

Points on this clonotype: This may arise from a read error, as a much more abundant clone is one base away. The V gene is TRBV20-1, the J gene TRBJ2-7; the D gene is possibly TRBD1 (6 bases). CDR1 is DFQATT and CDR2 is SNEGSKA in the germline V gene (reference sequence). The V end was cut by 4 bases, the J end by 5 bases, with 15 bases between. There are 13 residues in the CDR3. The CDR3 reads CSATGWGLDEQYF. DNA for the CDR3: TGCAGTGCTACGGGGTGGGGGCTGGACGAGCAGTACTTC.

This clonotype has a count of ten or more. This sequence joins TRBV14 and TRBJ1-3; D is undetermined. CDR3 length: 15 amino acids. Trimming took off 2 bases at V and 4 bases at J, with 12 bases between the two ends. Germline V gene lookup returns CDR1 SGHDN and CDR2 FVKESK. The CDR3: CASSQSFRIGNTIYF. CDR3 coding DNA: TGTGCCAGCAGCCAATCATTCCGGATAGGAAACACCATATATTTT.